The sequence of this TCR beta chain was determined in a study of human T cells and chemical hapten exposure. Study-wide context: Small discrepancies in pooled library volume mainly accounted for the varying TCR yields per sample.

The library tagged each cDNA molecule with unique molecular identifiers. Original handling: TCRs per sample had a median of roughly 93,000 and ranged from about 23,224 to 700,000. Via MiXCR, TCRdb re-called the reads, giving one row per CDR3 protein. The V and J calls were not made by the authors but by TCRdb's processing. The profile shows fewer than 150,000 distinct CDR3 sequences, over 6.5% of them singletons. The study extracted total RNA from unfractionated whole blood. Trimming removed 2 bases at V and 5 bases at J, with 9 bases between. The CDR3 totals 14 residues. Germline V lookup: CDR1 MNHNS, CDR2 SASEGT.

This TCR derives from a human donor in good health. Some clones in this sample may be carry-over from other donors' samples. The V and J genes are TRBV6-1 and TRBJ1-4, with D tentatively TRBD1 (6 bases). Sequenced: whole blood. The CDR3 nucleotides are TGTGCCAGCAGTGAATGGGGGCAGAATGAAAAACTGTTTTTT. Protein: CASSEWGQNEKLFF.